The rows below give T cell receptor beta chains drawn from one sample of a study of T-cell memory formation after mild COVID-19. TCRdb fed the 5' RACE reads into MiXCR, producing one record per CDR3 protein. The sample consists of around 300,000 distinct CDR3 sequences, roughly 15% of them appearing once. The sample taken for sequencing was PBMCs or a T cell subset sorted from them (not recorded which). The receptors stem from a young man who had mild COVID-19 (a few samples of this study predate the infection). Cell type and time point are not known. Both conserved end residues are part of each CDR3. The order of the fields is J gene, V gene, D gene, clone size, CDR3 protein, CDR3 DNA. The D gene is left open where the match is weak. Size is stated for part of the rows, as once, few or many counts, or as a class when the clone is expanded.

>TRBJ2-1|TRBV5-4|TRBD2|few
CASVERGGDEQFF
TGTGCCAGCGTCGAGCGGGGGGGCGATGAGCAGTTCTTC
>TRBJ1-6|TRBV3-1|-|few
CASSSRDGNSPLHF
TGTGCCAGCAGCAGCCGGGACGGGAATTCACCCCTCCACTTT
>TRBJ1-1|TRBV12-3/TRBV12-4|TRBD1|many
CASSWDRANTEAFF
TGTGCCAGCAGCTGGGACAGGGCGAACACTGAAGCTTTCTTT
>TRBJ2-1|TRBV11-3|-|-
CASSLGGGAPYNEQFF
TGTGCCAGCAGCTTAGGAGGGGGGGCCCCCTACAATGAGCAGTTCTTC
>TRBJ2-3|TRBV6-5|TRBD2|few
CASTTGGGATQYF
TGTGCCAGCACCACGGGCGGGGGGGCAACGCAGTATTTT
>TRBJ2-1|TRBV4-2|-|few
CASSYTTSYNEQFF
TGTGCCAGCAGCTACACCACCTCCTACAATGAGCAGTTCTTC
>TRBJ2-2|TRBV7-2|-|many
CASSLTPGANTGELFF
TGTGCCAGCAGCTTAACTCCGGGGGCAAACACCGGGGAGCTGTTTTTT
>TRBJ2-1|TRBV29-1|-|-
CSVTGPARTHNEQFF
TGCAGCGTTACGGGGCCAGCGAGGACCCACAATGAGCAGTTCTTC
>TRBJ2-7|TRBV4-1|-|-
CASSPWGRDASYEQYF
TGCGCCAGCAGCCCATGGGGGCGGGACGCCTCCTACGAGCAGTACTTC
>TRBJ1-1|TRBV6-5|-|-
CASSYSKGSTEAFF
TGTGCCAGCAGTTACTCGAAAGGGAGCACTGAAGCTTTCTTT
>TRBJ2-6|TRBV4-2|-|few
CASSPEWDTISGANVLTF
TGTGCCAGCAGCCCAGAATGGGACACTATCTCTGGGGCCAACGTCCTGACTTTC
>TRBJ2-7|TRBV18|-|many
CASSLGQNEQYF
TGTGCCAGCTCACTTGGACAGAACGAGCAGTACTTC
>TRBJ2-5|TRBV5-1|-|-
CASSFNGGAPQETQYF
TGCGCCAGCAGCTTCAATGGGGGGGCTCCCCAAGAGACCCAGTACTTC
>TRBJ1-5|TRBV6-1|-|-
CASSVRGSQPQHF
TGTGCCAGCAGTGTGAGGGGAAGTCAGCCCCAGCATTTT
>TRBJ2-3|TRBV20-1|TRBD2|-
CSASPAGGPDTQYF
TGCAGTGCTAGTCCTGCGGGGGGGCCAGATACGCAGTATTTT
>TRBJ1-2|TRBV7-9|TRBD1|few
CASTRTGGTYGYTF
TGTGCCAGCACCCGGACAGGGGGAACCTATGGCTACACCTTC
>TRBJ1-1|TRBV7-9|-|few
CASSGPPEAFF
TGTGCCAGCAGCGGACCCCCTGAAGCTTTCTTT
>TRBJ2-2|TRBV10-3|-|few
CAISEAGGNTGELFF
TGTGCCATCAGTGAGGCCGGGGGGAACACCGGGGAGCTGTTTTTT
>TRBJ2-3|TRBV7-9|-|once
CASSRLREDTQYF
TGTGCCAGCAGCCGACTTCGGGAAGATACGCAGTATTTT
>TRBJ2-1|TRBV29-1|TRBD1|-
CSVPPGTEIYNEQFF
TGCAGCGTACCCCCGGGGACAGAGATTTACAATGAGCAGTTCTTC
>TRBJ1-5|TRBV7-2|-|many
CASSPWTADQPQHF
TGTGCCAGCAGCCCCTGGACGGCTGATCAGCCCCAGCATTTT
>TRBJ1-2|TRBV30|-|-
CAIGGFHGGYTF
TGTGCCATCGGGGGCTTTCATGGTGGCTACACCTTC
>TRBJ2-1|TRBV6-6|TRBD2|-
CASSSSGGGDNEQFF
TGTGCCAGCAGTTCTAGCGGGGGAGGGGATAATGAGCAGTTCTTC
>TRBJ2-4|TRBV24-1|-|-
CAVSDGTKNIQYF
TGTGCCGTATCTGACGGAACCAAAAACATTCAGTACTTC
>TRBJ2-5|TRBV15|TRBD2|few
CATSRGGAGGSETQYF
TGTGCCACCAGCAGAGGGGGAGCGGGGGGATCAGAGACCCAGTACTTC
>TRBJ2-5|TRBV7-9|TRBD2|-
CASSLSGLALQETQYF
TGTGCCAGCAGCTTATCGGGACTAGCACTACAAGAGACCCAGTACTTC
>TRBJ2-2|TRBV10-3|-|few
CAISGSGNTGELFF
TGTGCCATCAGTGGTTCTGGAAACACCGGGGAGCTGTTTTTT
>TRBJ2-2|TRBV12-3/TRBV12-4|TRBD1|many
CASNPQGQVSGGELFF
TGTGCCAGCAATCCACAGGGACAGGTCTCCGGTGGGGAGCTGTTTTTT